The 21 T cell receptor beta chains reported below all come from one sample, sequenced in a study of blood T cell repertoires in COVID-19. Profiling relied on immunoSEQ multiplex PCR, and the TCRdb table lists in-frame clones only, not all of them. The top ten hold approximately 11% of the sample, which has some 140,000 clones, approximately 82% seen once. The sequencing sample was made of peripheral blood. The source is a man aged 55 to 70 who had recovered from COVID-19.

This chain uses TRBV5-1 with TRBJ2-3; 9 nucleotides agree with TRBD1. The junction had 7 bases not matched to a gene; V was cut back by 4 bases and J by 7 bases. CDR3 length equals 14 residues. CDR1 SGHRS and CDR2 YFSETQ come from the germline V gene. For the CDR3, the DNA is TGCGCCAGCAGCCCGGGACAGGGTCCCTATACGCAGTATTTT. Its protein product is CASSPGQGPYTQYF.

The gene calls are TRBV19 and TRBJ1-1; 7 bases are a match to TRBD1. Trimming took 6 bases from V and 4 from J; bases not matched to a gene: 14. The CDR3 is 16 residues long. Germline CDR1 is LNHDA and CDR2 is SQIVND (reference sequence). The CDR3 is CASSHPPGQGVTEAFF. In DNA, the CDR3 is TGTGCCAGTAGCCACCCTCCCGGGCAGGGGGTCACTGAAGCTTTCTTT.

The chain employs TRBV6-5 and TRBJ1-2; TRBD1 aligns across 9 bases. The CDR3 extends over 15 amino acids. Trimming removed 6 bases from V and 1 base from J; junction bases left unmatched: 6. Germline V gene sequence: CDR1 MNHEY, CDR2 SVGAGI. CDR3 residues: CASRPQGAVNYGYTF. The CDR3 nucleotides are TGTGCCAGCAGGCCACAGGGGGCCGTTAACTATGGCTACACCTTC.

CDR3 amino acids: CASQMTGDYEQYF. CDR3 DNA sequence: TGTGCCAGCCAGATGACGGGGGACTACGAGCAGTACTTC. V gene TRBV6-5 combines with J gene TRBJ2-7, with D maybe TRBD2 (6 bases). From germline, CDR1 is MNHEY and CDR2 SVGAGI. The CDR3 is made up of 13 amino acids. Trimming removed 8 bases at V and 3 bases at J, with 14 bases between.

This chain joins TRBV18 and TRBJ1-1; D gene uncertain. This CDR3 is built from 16 residues. Germline values: CDR1 KGHSH, CDR2 LQKENI. Trimming stripped 2 bases from V and 3 bases from J, with 16 bases between. The CDR3 sequence is CASSPSGPSGYTEAFF. In nucleotides, the CDR3 is TGTGCCAGCTCACCATCGGGTCCATCTGGGTACACTGAAGCTTTCTTT.

The chain is built from TRBV6-2 or TRBV6-3 and TRBJ1-3, with D possibly TRBD1 on 6 matching bases. The CDR3 totals 16 residues. Germline CDR1 MNHEY, CDR2 SVGEGT. The V and J ends lost 3 bases and 4 bases respectively, with 16 bases between them. As DNA, the CDR3 is TGTGCCAGCAGTTATGGCAGGGGCACGTTCGGAAACACCATATATTTT. Protein product: CASSYGRGTFGNTIYF.

The gene calls are TRBV7-2 and TRBJ1-6; 8 nucleotides agree with TRBD1. V lost 5 bases, J lost 11 bases, and 5 bases stayed unmatched. Per germline, CDR1 SGHTA and CDR2 FQGNSA. This CDR3 contains 13 residues. CDR3 coding DNA: TGTGCCAGCAGCCCGGGGACAGGCACACCCCTCCACTTT. It codes for CASSPGTGTPLHF.

CDR3 protein: CASSPLSTDTQYF. Here the CDR3 DNA reads TGTGCCAGCTCACCACTAAGCACAGATACGCAGTATTTT. The rearrangement joins TRBV18 to TRBJ2-3; D uncertain. The V gene's germline CDR1 is KGHSH and CDR2 LQKENI. Trimming removed 1 base from V and 0 bases from J, with 2 bases in between. CDR3 length: 13 residues.

The rearrangement joins TRBV7-2 to TRBJ1-4; TRBD1 is a possible D gene (6 bases). The CDR3 is 16 amino acids. Looked up from germline, CDR1 is SGHTA and CDR2 is FQGNSA. V lost 1 base and J 8 bases, leaving 17 bases between the germline ends. Written as DNA, the CDR3 is TGTGCCAGCAGCTTAGGTCAGGCCCAGGGGTTGGAAAAACTGTTTTTT. Translated, it gives CASSLGQAQGLEKLFF. Full variable domain (rest looked up from reference TRBV7-2 and TRBJ1-4): GAGVSQSPSNKVTEKGKDVELRCDPISGHTALYWYRQSLGQGLEFLIYFQGNSAPDKSGLPSDRFSAERTGGSVSTLTIQRTQQEDSAVYLCASSLGQAQGLEKLFFGSGTQLSVL.

The chain is built from TRBV28 and TRBJ2-3, with 7 bases aligning to TRBD1. CDR3 length equals 16 residues. The germline V gene encodes CDR1 MDHEN and CDR2 SYDVKM. V dropped 4 bases and J dropped 2; count of bases not matched to a gene: 9. The CDR3 spells CASSSPTGTDTDTQYF. The CDR3 nucleotides read TGTGCCAGCAGTTCCCCTACCGGGACAGACACAGATACGCAGTATTTT.

The chain couples TRBV7-3 to TRBJ2-6; the D gene is possibly TRBD1 (5 bases). The CDR3 loop spans 16 amino acids. Deletions cut 1 base from V and 0 bases from J, with 7 bases between. Germline lookup yields CDR1 SGHTA and CDR2 FQGTGA. CDR3: CASSLRTRSGANVLTF. The CDR3, as DNA: TGTGCCAGCAGCTTAAGGACACGCTCTGGGGCCAACGTCCTGACTTTC.

A single count supports this clone. V and J are TRBV10-3 and TRBJ1-2; D is uncertain. Germline loops: CDR1 ENHRY, CDR2 SYGVKD. The CDR3 runs 16 residues. With 6 bases removed from V and 0 bases from J, the gap between germline ends came to 17 bases. The DNA for the CDR3 is TGTGCCATCAGCGAGGGCGGGCAGATAGCTAACTATGGCTACACCTTC. Translated: CAISEGGQIANYGYTF.

The chain employs TRBV5-5 and TRBJ2-1; D possibly corresponds to TRBD2 (5 bases). V was trimmed by 3 bases and J by 6 bases, leaving 13 bases between them. Germline assignment: CDR1 SGHKS and CDR2 YYEKEE (reference sequence). The CDR3 has 14 residues. The CDR3 nucleotides read TGTGCCAGCAGCTCGGGTGCCGCGGGCAATGAGCAGTTCTTC. It yields the protein CASSSGAAGNEQFF.

The gene calls are TRBV5-1 and TRBJ1-6, with 7 positions matching TRBD1. CDR3 length: 14 residues. Losses at the gene ends were 4 bases for V and 5 bases for J; bases not matched to a gene: 3. Germline CDR1 and CDR2: SGHRS and YFSETQ. DNA for the CDR3: TGCGCCAGCAGCGCTGGGACAGATAATTCACCCCTCCACTTT. Translation: CASSAGTDNSPLHF.

The chain employs TRBV6-5 and TRBJ1-1; no clear D gene. The CDR3 runs 13 residues. The V end lost 2 bases, the J end lost 1 base, and 5 bases lay between the germline ends. Germline CDR1 is MNHEY and CDR2 is SVGAGI. CDR3 nucleotides: TGTGCCAGCAGTTACCGGTGGAACACTGAAGCTTTCTTT. Residues: CASSYRWNTEAFF.

The rearrangement uses TRBV5-6 and TRBJ2-7, with TRBD1 as a possible D gene (6 bases). This CDR3 contains 14 residues. Germline CDR1 is SGHDT and CDR2 is YYEEEE. V gave up 4 bases and J gave up 4 bases, with 15 bases separating them. As DNA, the CDR3 is TGTGCCAGCAGCCGATCCGGGACACAATACGAGCAGTACTTC. It is translated as CASSRSGTQYEQYF.

The genes are TRBV5-6 and TRBJ1-1; perhaps TRBD1 as D (6 bases). This CDR3 region has 16 residues. Germline CDR1 reads SGHDT; CDR2 reads YYEEEE. V shed 5 bases and J shed 1 base, with 18 bases lying between them. As DNA, the CDR3 is TGTGCCAGCAGTAACGGACAGAAGCAAGGGAACACTGAAGCTTTCTTT. The encoded protein is CASSNGQKQGNTEAFF.

The chain joins TRBV6-2 or TRBV6-3 to TRBJ1-5; no clear D. The CDR3 totals 15 residues. Per the germline V gene, CDR1 is MNHEY and CDR2 is SVGEGT. Trimming shortened V by 2 bases and J by 0 bases, and 8 bases separated the two germline ends. The CDR3 reads CASSYTSYSNQPQHF. CDR3 coding DNA: TGTGCCAGCAGTTACACGAGCTATAGCAATCAGCCCCAGCATTTT.

The chain has TRBV7-2 and TRBJ1-1; 8 bases are shared with TRBD1. The CDR3 is 14 residues long. CDR1 SGHTA and CDR2 FQGNSA come from the germline V gene. V lost 2 bases, J lost 8 bases, and 7 bases stayed unmatched. CDR3 sequence: CASSLLGTGKEAFF. CDR3 coding DNA: TGTGCCAGCAGCTTACTGGGGACAGGAAAGGAAGCTTTCTTT.

This clone was recorded a few times. The chain carries TRBV7-2 and TRBJ2-5; 15 bases align to TRBD2. The V and J ends lost 5 bases and 6 bases, in that order; junction bases with no gene match: 10. Germline CDR1 reads SGHTA; CDR2 reads FQGNSA. CDR3 size: 17 residues. DNA for the CDR3: TGTGCCAGCAGCCTGGGACTAGCGGGGGGCCTCCCACAGACCCAGTACTTC. This sequence encodes CASSLGLAGGLPQTQYF.

The genes are TRBV28 and TRBJ1-3; D not certain. Looked up from germline, CDR1 is MDHEN and CDR2 is SYDVKM. CDR3 length: 15 residues. Trimming removed 6 bases at V and 0 bases at J, with 12 bases between. CDR3 DNA sequence: TGTGCCAGCAGCTCTGGCGGTTTCTCTGGAAACACCATATATTTT. This encodes CASSSGGFSGNTIYF.